The 29 T cell receptor beta chains given below trace back to one sample, sequenced in a study of shared clonotypes between healthy human individuals. Terminally differentiated effector memory CD45RA+ cells were excluded from the naive CD8 cells, which were CD45RO-negative and positively selected for CCR7. Profiling relied on immunoSEQ multiplex PCR, and the TCRdb table lists in-frame clones only, not all of them. Among approximately 1.9 million clones listed, 85% to 95% were seen once. The sample comprised naive CD8+ T cells from PBMCs. The source is a man aged 18 to 29 in good health. Some clones in this sample may be carry-over from other donors' samples.

The chain has TRBV30 and TRBJ2-1; TRBD2 aligns across 9 bases. Germline CDR1 GTSNPN, CDR2 SVGIG (reference sequence). J was trimmed by 9 bases and V by 1 base; bases with no gene match: 16. The CDR3 spans 17 residues. The CDR3: CAWSALRPAGGPGEQFF. In nucleotides, the CDR3 is TGTGCCTGGAGTGCCCTACGTCCCGCGGGAGGGCCAGGTGAGCAGTTCTTC.

V usage is TRBV13 and J usage is TRBJ2-3, with D tentatively TRBD1 (6 bases). CDR3 length: 14 residues. V was shortened by 5 bases and J by 2 bases, with 11 bases between the two germline ends. Germline CDR1 is PRHDT and CDR2 is FYEKMQ (reference sequence). The CDR3 DNA follows: TGTGCCAGCAGCACAGGGAGAGACACAGATACGCAGTATTTT. Its protein is CASSTGRDTDTQYF.

The genes are TRBV27 and TRBJ2-1; 14 bases match TRBD2. CDR3 size: 18 residues. J was trimmed by 2 bases and V by 2 bases; bases with no gene match: 5. Germline V gene data show CDR1 as MNHEY and CDR2 as SMNVEV (reference sequence). The CDR3 coding sequence is TGTGCCAGCAGTTTACGGGGACTAGCGGGAGCCACCTACAATGAGCAGTTCTTC. This codes for CASSLRGLAGATYNEQFF.

The chain couples TRBV30 to TRBJ2-1; 13 bases line up with TRBD2. The CDR3 covers 15 residues. Germline V gene sequence: CDR1 GTSNPN, CDR2 SVGIG (reference sequence). Trimming cost V 0 bases and J 9 bases; bases outside gene matches: 5. The CDR3 loop reads CAWSVLAGGPFEQFF. CDR3 nucleotide sequence: TGTGCCTGGAGTGTACTAGCGGGAGGGCCTTTTGAGCAGTTCTTC.

This clone appeared a few times. Other DNA sequences of this sample code for an identical CDR3. This chain connects TRBV7-9 to TRBJ1-1, with D unclear. CDR1 and CDR2 (germline): SEHNR, FQNEAQ (reference sequence). The CDR3 loop spans 12 amino acids. V lost 0 bases, J lost 8 bases, and 7 bases lay in between. The DNA of the CDR3 is TGTGCCAGCAGCTTAGCGGTGGGGGAAGCTTTCTTT. It translates to CASSLAVGEAFF.

This clone was recorded only once. The chain recombines TRBV7-9 with TRBJ1-1; no reliable D call. The CDR3 covers 16 residues. CDR1 is SEHNR and CDR2 is FQNEAQ in the germline V gene (reference sequence). V was shortened by 4 bases and J by 0 bases, with 15 bases between the two germline ends. CDR3 sequence reads: CASSSKRVNMNTEAFF. The CDR3 DNA follows: TGTGCCAGCAGCTCCAAGAGGGTCAATATGAACACTGAAGCTTTCTTT.

The J gene is TRBJ1-1, the V gene TRBV28; D uncertain. V was cut by 5 bases and J by 7 bases, with 14 bases left in between. Germline V gene lookup returns CDR1 MDHEN and CDR2 SYDVKM. The CDR3 is 13 amino acids. CDR3 residues: CASSPPIAVEAFF. The CDR3 DNA is TGTGCCAGCAGTCCGCCTATAGCCGTTGAAGCTTTCTTT.

J is TRBJ2-2 and V is TRBV18; D uncertain. CDR1 and CDR2 from the germline V gene are KGHSH and LQKENI. The ends were cut back, 4 bases at V and 6 bases at J, with 6 bases in the middle. This CDR3 is 12 amino acids long. In DNA form, the CDR3 reads TGTGCCAGCTCACAAAAGGCCGGGGAGCTGTTTTTT. Protein sequence: CASSQKAGELFF.

The CDR3 DNA is TGTGCCAGCAGAGACGAGACCCAGTACTTC. It translates to CASRDETQYF. J is TRBJ2-5 and V is TRBV11-2; no firm D call. Trimming pared 6 bases from V and 5 bases from J, leaving 4 bases between. This CDR3 spans 10 amino acids. Germline assignment: CDR1 SGHAT and CDR2 FQNNGV.

The chain is built from TRBV28 and TRBJ2-5; weak D call: TRBD2 (6 bases). The CDR3 length is 14 residues. V lost 1 base to trimming and J lost 2 bases, with 8 bases between them. Germline values: CDR1 MDHEN, CDR2 SYDVKM. DNA of the CDR3: TGTGCCAGCAGTTTATACGGGGGTCAAGAGACCCAGTACTTC. This sequence encodes CASSLYGGQETQYF.

The chain employs TRBV9 and TRBJ2-7; the match to TRBD1 covers 12 bases. V lost 3 bases, J lost 5 bases, and 9 bases stayed unmatched. This CDR3 is 16 amino acids long. CDR1 is SGDLS, CDR2 YYNGEE, per germline. CDR3 DNA sequence: TGTGCCAGCAGCGCTTACGGGACAGGGGGCTCGGACGAGCAGTACTTC. Translation: CASSAYGTGGSDEQYF. Variable domain in full (rest from reference TRBV9 and TRBJ2-7): DSGVTQTPKHLITATGQRVTLRCSPRSGDLSVYWYQQSLDQGLQFLIQYYNGEERAKGNILERFSAQQFPDLHSELNLSSLELGDSALYFCASSAYGTGGSDEQYFGPGTRLTVT.

The table lists this clone with a few counts. The genes are TRBV30 and TRBJ1-5; 7 bases agree with TRBD1. The CDR3 runs to 13 residues. Germline lookup yields CDR1 GTSNPN and CDR2 SVGIG (reference sequence). Unmatched junction bases numbered 1, after V lost 4 bases and J lost 1 base. CDR3 sequence: CAWTDRSNQPQHF. The CDR3 DNA follows: TGTGCCTGGACGGACAGGAGCAATCAGCCCCAGCATTTT.

This chain links TRBV7-3 with TRBJ2-2, with D perhaps TRBD1 or TRBD2 (5 bases each). The germline CDR1 and CDR2 sequences are SGHTA and FQGTGA. The CDR3 contains 15 residues. Trimming left V 5 bases short and J 7 bases short, with 17 bases between. CDR3 loop: CASSPGRWMSGELFF. CDR3 DNA: TGTGCCAGCAGCCCGGGACGGTGGATGAGCGGGGAGCTGTTTTTT.

The CDR3 DNA is TGTGCCAGCAGCTTAACGGGCGCAATCTACAATGAGCAGTTCTTC. Translated, it gives CASSLTGAIYNEQFF. The rearrangement joins TRBV7-3 to TRBJ2-1; D is undetermined. Trimming cost V 0 bases and J 3 bases, with 9 bases left between them. Germline V gene data show CDR1 as SGHTA and CDR2 as FQGTGA. The CDR3 spans 15 residues.

This clone was observed once. V is TRBV4-1 and J is TRBJ1-2; D remains ambiguous. Germline values: CDR1 MGHRA, CDR2 YSYEKL. This CDR3 region has 14 residues. V was trimmed by 0 bases and J by 4 bases, leaving 9 bases between them. In nucleotides, the CDR3 is TGCGCCAGCAGCCAAGATGGGCAGTTCTATGGCTACACCTTC. Translation: CASSQDGQFYGYTF.

This clone has only one observation. Other DNA sequences from this sample encode an identical CDR3 as well. CDR3 DNA sequence: TGTGCCAGCAGTTTAGGAACAGGTAGCACAGATACGCAGTATTTT. Amino acid sequence: CASSLGTGSTDTQYF. This chain uses TRBV28 with TRBJ2-3; possible D gene TRBD1, 5 bases. The germline V and J ends were trimmed by 2 bases and 0 bases, with 9 bases remaining between them. CDR1 and CDR2 (germline): MDHEN, SYDVKM. CDR3 length: 15 amino acids.

This clone was detected once. The rearrangement uses TRBV19 and TRBJ1-4; maybe TRBD1 (5 bases). The CDR3 length is 17 residues. CDR1 and CDR2 (germline): LNHDA, SQIVND (reference sequence). The V end was cut by 4 bases, the J end by 7 bases, with 22 bases between. This CDR3 reads CASSTRIPAGSREKLFF. CDR3 in DNA: TGTGCCAGTAGTACCCGGATCCCGGCAGGGTCGCGTGAAAAACTGTTTTTT. The whole variable domain, filled in from reference TRBV19 and TRBJ1-4, reads DGGITQSPKYLFRKEGQNVTLSCEQNLNHDAMYWYRQDPGQGLRLIYYSQIVNDFQKGDIAEGYSVSREKKESFPLTVTSAQKNPTAFYLCASSTRIPAGSREKLFFGSGTQLSVL.

The chain has TRBV28 and TRBJ2-3; the D gene is possibly TRBD1 (6 bases). Germline CDR1 is MDHEN and CDR2 is SYDVKM. The V and J ends lost 0 bases and 5 bases respectively, with 12 bases between them. This CDR3 region has 15 residues. For the CDR3, the DNA is TGTGCCAGCAGTTTATGGGACAGCTCACAAGATACGCAGTATTTT. Translating gives CASSLWDSSQDTQYF.

This clone showed up just a few times. The chain has TRBV14 and TRBJ1-1, with D unresolved. The V gene lost 0 bases and the J gene lost 5 bases, with 13 bases spanning the gap. Germline V gene lookup returns CDR1 SGHDN and CDR2 FVKESK. The CDR3 is 15 amino acids. The DNA of the CDR3 is TGTGCCAGCAGCCAAGAAAACGCGTTTTTGACTGAAGCTTTCTTT. It translates to CASSQENAFLTEAFF.

This rearrangement joins TRBV2 to TRBJ2-3; 7 nucleotides match TRBD1. This CDR3 is built from 16 residues. CDR1 and CDR2 (germline): SNHLY, FYNNEI. Losses at the gene ends were 7 bases for V and 0 bases for J; bases not matched to a gene: 10. In DNA, the CDR3 is TGTGCCAGCAATTATGCCCCACAGGGGAGCACAGATACGCAGTATTTT. It encodes CASNYAPQGSTDTQYF. The variable domain in full, completed from reference TRBV2 and TRBJ2-3, reads EPEVTQTPSHQVTQMGQEVILRCVPISNHLYFYWYRQILGQKVEFLVSFYNNEISEKSEIFDDQFSVERPDGSNFTLKIRSTKLEDSAMYFCASNYAPQGSTDTQYFGPGTRLTVL.

This clone was observed a single time. The genes are TRBV7-6 and TRBJ2-1, with 14 bases that match TRBD2. This CDR3 comprises 19 residues. CDR1 SGHVS and CDR2 FNYEAQ come from the germline V gene. Trimming removed 6 bases from V and 6 bases from J; junction bases left unmatched: 16. The CDR3 region is CASRSHPGLAGEVGNEQFF. The DNA for the CDR3 is TGTGCCAGCAGGTCACACCCGGGACTAGCGGGAGAGGTGGGCAATGAGCAGTTCTTC.

This chain joins TRBV7-9 and TRBJ2-2, with D possibly matching TRBD2 (5 bases). The CDR3 sequence is 15 residues long. Trimming took 5 bases from V and 4 from J, leaving 14 bases between them. Germline values: CDR1 SEHNR, CDR2 FQNEAQ (reference sequence). The CDR3 loop is CASSPEGRATGELFF. CDR3 DNA sequence: TGTGCCAGCAGCCCAGAGGGAAGGGCCACCGGGGAGCTGTTTTTT. Using reference TRBV7-9 and TRBJ2-2 for the parts outside the CDR3, the full variable domain is DTGVSQNPRHKITKRGQNVTFRCDPISEHNRLYWYRQTLGQGPEFLTYFQNEAQLEKSRLLSDRFSAERPKGSFSTLEIQRTEQGDSAMYLCASSPEGRATGELFFGEGSRLTVL.

The chain combines TRBV2 with TRBJ1-3; D is perhaps TRBD1 (5 bases). Deletions cut 2 bases from V and 2 bases from J, with 7 bases between. This CDR3 is built from 14 residues. Per germline, CDR1 SNHLY and CDR2 FYNNEI. The CDR3 spells CASSERGAGNTIYF. CDR3 nucleotide sequence: TGTGCCAGCAGTGAACGAGGGGCTGGAAACACCATATATTTT.

The chain joins TRBV27 to TRBJ2-1; unclear D gene. The CDR3 has 15 residues. Trimming pared 6 bases from V and 3 bases from J, leaving 15 bases between. In germline, CDR1 is MNHEY, CDR2 SMNVEV (reference sequence). CDR3 nucleotide sequence: TGTGCCAGCAGCTGGGTTGCCGGAAACTACAATGAGCAGTTCTTC. Translated: CASSWVAGNYNEQFF.

The chain recombines TRBV6-5 with TRBJ1-1; D is undetermined. From germline, CDR1 is MNHEY and CDR2 SVGAGI. Deletions cut 7 bases from V and 0 bases from J, with 15 bases between. CDR3 length: 15 amino acids. The CDR3 nucleotides are TGTGCCAGCACCCCCCTCGGATCCATGAACACTGAAGCTTTCTTT. Translated, it gives CASTPLGSMNTEAFF.

This chain uses TRBV6-1 with TRBJ2-1; D not resolved. Germline lookup yields CDR1 MNHNS and CDR2 SASEGT. V gave up 5 bases and J gave up 7 bases, with 30 bases separating them. CDR3 size: 19 residues. The CDR3 loop reads CASSQGWVSQRLPMNEQFF. CDR3 sequence (DNA): TGTGCCAGCAGTCAAGGTTGGGTTTCCCAGCGCCTCCCCATGAATGAGCAGTTCTTC.

The chain links TRBV28 to TRBJ1-2, with D possibly matching TRBD1 (5 bases). V was trimmed by 7 bases and J by 7 bases, leaving 19 bases between them. The CDR3 has 14 amino acids. Germline loops: CDR1 MDHEN, CDR2 SYDVKM. DNA of the CDR3: TGTGCCAGCAAAGCGGACGGGGGGACGCGTGGCTACACCTTC. Protein sequence: CASKADGGTRGYTF.

A single count supports this clone. The V call is TRBV28, the J call TRBJ1-2, with D possibly being TRBD1 (5 bases). CDR1 is MDHEN, CDR2 SYDVKM, per germline. The CDR3 consists of 13 residues. The V gene lost 6 bases and the J gene lost 5 bases, with 13 bases spanning the gap. The CDR3 loop reads CASRFGGLYGYTF. The DNA for the CDR3 is TGTGCCAGCAGGTTCGGGGGATTATATGGCTACACCTTC.

V is TRBV29-1 and J is TRBJ2-1; 9 nucleotides agree with TRBD2. The CDR3 has 16 residues. Germline V lookup: CDR1 SQVTM, CDR2 ANQGSEA. The ends lost 1 base at V and 2 bases at J; junction bases unmatched: 6. CDR3 coding DNA: TGCAGCGTTGAAGGACTAGCGGAGGGAACCTACAATGAGCAGTTCTTC. Translating it yields CSVEGLAEGTYNEQFF.